What follows are 17 T cell receptor beta chains derived from one specimen sequenced in a study of blood T cell repertoires in COVID-19. Assay: immunoSEQ multiplex PCR; the TCRdb copy retains only in-frame clones and omits some. The table has 250,000 to 350,000 clones, roughly 84% seen once. Specimen: peripheral blood. The receptors were gathered from a human donor with COVID-19, enrolled during active disease. The donor label of this sample is uncertain.

This chain uses TRBV28 with TRBJ2-7, with 7 bases matching TRBD1. Germline CDR1 and CDR2: MDHEN and SYDVKM. V was pared by 5 bases and J by 2 bases, with 6 bases of the junction left unmatched. The CDR3 runs 14 residues. The CDR3 nucleotides read TGTGCCAGCAGTCCCCACAGGGGAACCTACGAGCAGTACTTC. This encodes CASSPHRGTYEQYF.

J is TRBJ2-3 and V is TRBV9; TRBD2 matches 8 bases. The CDR3 length is 17 residues. The V gene's germline CDR1 is SGDLS and CDR2 YYNGEE. The trim removed 0 bases at V and 4 bases at J, leaving 10 bases unmatched. CDR3 DNA: TGTGCCAGCAGCGTAGAAGGGACTAGAGGCACAGCAGATACGCAGTATTTT. It yields the protein CASSVEGTRGTADTQYF.

V is TRBV20-1 and J is TRBJ1-1; D remains unclear. The CDR3 has 15 residues. Between the trimmed V and J ends, which lost 3 bases and 5 bases, there was a span of 19 bases. Germline loops: CDR1 DFQATT, CDR2 SNEGSKA (reference sequence). The CDR3 loop is CSASHPAGEITEAFF. CDR3 in DNA: TGCAGTGCTAGTCATCCAGCAGGTGAGATAACTGAAGCTTTCTTT.

About this clone: Other DNA sequences of this sample code for an identical CDR3. The DNA of the CDR3 is TGTGCCAGTAGTATTGACGGAGAGTATGGCTACACCTTC. This translates into CASSIDGEYGYTF. V gene TRBV19 combines with J gene TRBJ1-2, with no clear D. The CDR3 covers 13 residues. V dropped 3 bases and J dropped 5 bases, with 10 bases sitting between them. Germline CDR1 is LNHDA and CDR2 is SQIVND (reference sequence).

In DNA form, the CDR3 reads TGTGCCAGCAGTGTACTGACTAGCGGGAGGGGGCAGTTCTTC. It yields the protein CASSVLTSGRGQFF. The V gene is TRBV11-2, the J gene TRBJ2-1; 14 nucleotides match TRBD2. The trim removed 6 bases at V and 12 bases at J, leaving 7 bases unmatched. This CDR3 is 14 amino acids long. The germline V gene encodes CDR1 SGHAT and CDR2 FQNNGV.

The V gene is TRBV5-1, the J gene TRBJ1-2; perhaps TRBD1 as D (6 bases). Germline lookup yields CDR1 SGHRS and CDR2 YFSETQ. Trimming stripped 5 bases from V and 2 bases from J, with 13 bases between. The CDR3 runs 14 residues. CDR3 DNA sequence: TGCGCCAGCAGATCGGAAACAGGGAACTATGGCTACACCTTC. It is translated as CASRSETGNYGYTF.

The chain has TRBV19 and TRBJ1-2; 8 nucleotides agree with TRBD1. The CDR3 has 16 residues. Germline V gene lookup returns CDR1 LNHDA and CDR2 SQIVND (reference sequence). The V segment lost 3 bases and the J segment 0 bases; nucleotides outside the gene matches: 6. In DNA, the CDR3 is TGTGCCAGTAGTATCATGCGGACAGGGACTAACTATGGCTACACCTTC. Protein: CASSIMRTGTNYGYTF.

The V call is TRBV12-5, the J call TRBJ2-2, with 7 bases lining up with TRBD2. Germline CDR1 LGHNT, CDR2 FRNRAP. This CDR3 is 15 amino acids long. The junction had 7 bases not matched to a gene; V was cut back by 3 bases and J by 6 bases. The CDR3 here is CASGFGGSIAGELFF. In DNA, the CDR3 is TGTGCTAGTGGTTTTGGCGGGAGTATCGCCGGGGAGCTGTTTTTT.

The chain is built from TRBV7-9 and TRBJ2-7, with a weak D call TRBD2 (6 bases). Germline V lookup: CDR1 SEHNR, CDR2 FQNEAQ (reference sequence). This CDR3 is 18 amino acids long. Trimming removed 5 bases at V and 0 bases at J, with 23 bases between. The CDR3 loop is CASSLGGHAGTSSYEQYF. The CDR3 DNA sequence: TGTGCCAGCAGCCTAGGAGGACACGCGGGAACTAGCTCCTACGAGCAGTACTTC.

This clone was detected only a few times. The chain combines TRBV4-3 with TRBJ1-2, with 7 bases aligning to TRBD1. Germline V lookup: CDR1 LGHNA, CDR2 YSLEER. V lost 3 bases, J lost 4 bases, and 8 bases stayed unmatched. This CDR3 has 15 residues. This chain's CDR3 is CASSQDLRGLYGYTF. The CDR3 bases are TGCGCCAGCAGCCAGGACCTAAGGGGGCTCTATGGCTACACCTTC.

This clone was seen a few times. This chain uses TRBV2 with TRBJ1-2, with D uncertain. The CDR3 loop spans 13 amino acids. Per germline, CDR1 SNHLY and CDR2 FYNNEI. Trimming cost V 6 bases and J 4 bases, with 12 bases left between them. CDR3 residues: CASSQVGLYGYTF. As DNA, the CDR3 is TGTGCCAGCAGCCAGGTGGGCCTCTATGGCTACACCTTC.

The chain is built from TRBV11-2 and TRBJ2-7; TRBD1 matches at 9 bases. CDR1 is SGHAT, CDR2 FQNNGV, per germline. The V gene end was trimmed by 0 bases and the J gene end by 3 bases; junction bases not matched to a gene: 9. The CDR3 totals 17 residues. As DNA, the CDR3 is TGTGCCAGCAGCTTAGAGACCGACAGGGGGATCCTCTACGAGCAGTACTTC. Translation gives CASSLETDRGILYEQYF.

The chain uses TRBV5-1 and TRBJ1-6; D is perhaps TRBD1 (5 bases). Trimming pared 5 bases from V and 6 bases from J, leaving 9 bases between. The CDR3 spans 13 residues. Per the germline V gene, CDR1 is SGHRS and CDR2 is YFSETQ. CDR3 bases: TGCGCCAGCAGTTCAGGGCCTAATTCACCCCTCCACTTT. This gives the protein CASSSGPNSPLHF.

The DNA for the CDR3 is TGTGCCAGCAGCCCCCTAGCACCTGGAAACACCATATATTTT. It codes for CASSPLAPGNTIYF. The chain couples TRBV9 to TRBJ1-3; the D is unclear. The CDR3 loop spans 14 amino acids. Germline V lookup: CDR1 SGDLS, CDR2 YYNGEE. Trimming pared 4 bases from V and 2 bases from J, leaving 10 bases between.

The rearrangement uses TRBV6-2 or TRBV6-3 and TRBJ1-2; 8 bases align to TRBD1. Germline CDR1 is MNHEY and CDR2 is SVGEGT. V lost 7 bases and J lost 7; bases outside the gene matches: 11. The CDR3 is 14 residues long. The CDR3 reads CASTPLRQGAGYTF. In DNA, the CDR3 is TGTGCCAGCACCCCCTTAAGGCAGGGGGCTGGCTACACCTTC.

This clone has a handful of counts. V is TRBV19 and J is TRBJ1-1; perhaps TRBD1 as D (5 bases). Per the germline V gene, CDR1 is LNHDA and CDR2 is SQIVND (reference sequence). The CDR3 spans 15 residues. V was trimmed by 4 bases and J by 6 bases, leaving 18 bases between them. The CDR3 sequence: CASSNRGIQRPEAFF. DNA of the CDR3: TGTGCCAGTAGTAATCGGGGGATCCAAAGGCCTGAAGCTTTCTTT.

CDR3 DNA sequence: TGTGCCAGCAGCCCTAGCGGGAGTACCTTTTTGGATACGCAGTATTTT. This translates into CASSPSGSTFLDTQYF. The V call is TRBV7-8, the J call TRBJ2-3; 10 bases line up with TRBD2. There are 16 residues in the CDR3. Germline loops: CDR1 SGHVS, CDR2 FQNEAQ. V lost 5 bases to trimming and J lost 6 bases; unmatched junction nucleotides: 11.